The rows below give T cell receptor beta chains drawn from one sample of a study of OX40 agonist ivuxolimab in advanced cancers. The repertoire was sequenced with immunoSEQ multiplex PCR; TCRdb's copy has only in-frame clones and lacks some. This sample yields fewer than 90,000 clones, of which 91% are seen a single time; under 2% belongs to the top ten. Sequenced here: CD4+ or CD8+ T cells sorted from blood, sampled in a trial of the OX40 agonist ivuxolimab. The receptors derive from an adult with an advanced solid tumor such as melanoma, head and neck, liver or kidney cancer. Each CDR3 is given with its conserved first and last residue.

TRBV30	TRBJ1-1	CAWSSGLSTEAFF
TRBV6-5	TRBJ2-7	CASSYRSTISSYEQYF
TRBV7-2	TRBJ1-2	CASRPSNYGYTF
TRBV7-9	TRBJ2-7	CASSSLSPGHPEQYF
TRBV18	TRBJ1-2	CASSPPGIGSYGYTF
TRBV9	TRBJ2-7	CASSPGTLSSYEQYF
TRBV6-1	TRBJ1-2	CASSEVRGGGYTF
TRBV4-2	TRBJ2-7	CASSQGGKGEQYF
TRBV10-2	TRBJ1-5	CASSESSLLQTSNQPQHF
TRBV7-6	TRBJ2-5	CASSLARFQETQYF